The 16 T cell receptor beta chains listed next were all sequenced from one sample in a study of T cells expressing NK-cell markers. TCRdb reprocessed the 5' RACE reads and stores each CDR3 protein as one record, lacking DNA. This sample's clone table lists some 440,000 distinct CDR3 sequences. Sequencing used blood T cells: a sorted CD56 or NKG2C T cell subset, CD4+ or CD8+ T cells, or bulk PBMC T cells (not recorded which). All receptors come from a woman aged 50 to 60 in good health.

The chain joins TRBV5-1 to TRBJ1-1. Germline V CDR1 and CDR2: SGHRS, YFSETQ. The CDR3 loop spans 15 amino acids. CDR3 amino acids: CASSSSTVPNTEAFF.

This chain joins TRBV29-1 and TRBJ2-6; the TCRdb D gene call, TRBD1, has no DNA to confirm it. Germline V gene lookup returns CDR1 SQVTM and CDR2 ANQGSEA. This CDR3 has 14 amino acids. CDR3 residues: CSVAGQSGANVLTF.

The J gene is TRBJ2-1, the V gene TRBV5-5; TCRdb calls TRBD1, which cannot be checked without DNA. This CDR3 region has 16 residues. CDR1 and CDR2 (germline): SGHKS, YYEKEE (reference sequence). The CDR3: CASSGEGAWSYNEQFF.

This chain joins TRBV4-1 and TRBJ2-2. Per germline, CDR1 MGHRA and CDR2 YSYEKL. This CDR3 is 17 amino acids long. This CDR3 reads CASSQDPGGANTGELFF.

The genes are TRBV12-3 or TRBV12-4 and TRBJ2-1; TCRdb reports TRBD2, a call that lacks DNA to check it against. There are 18 residues in the CDR3. The CDR3 region is CASSFQSGAGSSYNEQFF.

This chain joins TRBV12-3 or TRBV12-4 and TRBJ2-3; the TCRdb D gene call, TRBD1, has no DNA to confirm it. The CDR3 runs to 15 residues. The CDR3 loop reads CASTPDVRNSDTQYF.

The chain has TRBV29-1 and TRBJ1-4; TCRdb outputs TRBD1, but without DNA this stays unchecked. The germline V gene has CDR1 SQVTM and CDR2 ANQGSEA. The CDR3 contains 14 residues. The CDR3 protein is CSVTNGGSNEKLFF. Full variable domain (remainder filled in from reference TRBV29-1 and TRBJ1-4): SAVISQKPSRDICQRGTSLTIQCQVDSQVTMMFWYRQQPGQSLTLIATANQGSEATYESGFVIDKFPISRPNLTFSTLTVSNMSPEDSSIYLCSVTNGGSNEKLFFGSGTQLSVL.

The chain carries TRBV7-9 and TRBJ1-3; TCRdb proposes TRBD1, but this gene call is untestable without DNA. The CDR3 runs to 14 residues. Germline lookup yields CDR1 SEHNR and CDR2 FQNEAQ (reference sequence). The CDR3 region is CASSRDPSGNTIYF.

The chain combines TRBV20-1 with TRBJ2-1; no DNA is available, so the TRBD1 call from TCRdb remains unchecked. Germline V lookup: CDR1 DFQATT, CDR2 SNEGSKA (reference sequence). The CDR3 sequence is 17 residues long. The CDR3 loop is CSARVAQAGRSYNEQFF.

V gene TRBV29-1 combines with J gene TRBJ1-5; as DNA is missing, the TRBD1 call by TCRdb cannot be tested. Germline V gives CDR1 SQVTM, CDR2 ANQGSEA. The CDR3 length is 13 residues. CDR3 protein: CSVGKGASQPQHF.

CDR3 in amino acids: CASSESGGDTDTQYF. V usage is TRBV10-1 and J usage is TRBJ2-3; TCRdb indicates TRBD2, and absent DNA this call remains unverified. From germline, CDR1 is WNHNN and CDR2 SYGVQD (reference sequence). The CDR3 is 15 amino acids.

The rearrangement links TRBV30 to TRBJ2-1; TCRdb's D gene call, TRBD1, goes unchecked for lack of DNA. The CDR3 runs 13 residues. CDR1 is GTSNPN, CDR2 SVGIG, per germline (reference sequence). The CDR3 protein is CAWKRQGANEQFF.

The chain's CDR3 is CASGTRDNEQFF. The chain has TRBV11-2 and TRBJ2-1; no DNA is available, so the TRBD2 call from TCRdb remains unchecked. Germline V CDR1 and CDR2: SGHAT, FQNNGV. The length of the CDR3 is 12 residues.

J is TRBJ2-1 and V is TRBV3-1; TCRdb outputs TRBD2, but without DNA this stays unchecked. The CDR3 length is 12 residues. Germline lookup yields CDR1 LGHDT and CDR2 YNNKEL (reference sequence). The CDR3 here is CASSQSGREQFF.

The chain combines TRBV10-1 with TRBJ1-2; TCRdb designates TRBD1, a call that cannot be tested without DNA. Germline-derived CDR1 and CDR2 are WNHNN and SYGVQD (reference sequence). The CDR3 loop spans 14 amino acids. The CDR3 loop is CASSESGLPDRYTF.

This chain uses TRBV6-4 with TRBJ2-3; the D gene TCRdb calls, TRBD1, cannot be checked with no DNA. The CDR3 extends over 14 amino acids. The germline V gene encodes CDR1 MRHNA and CDR2 SNTAGT. CDR3 amino acids: CATRTGLGTDTQYF.